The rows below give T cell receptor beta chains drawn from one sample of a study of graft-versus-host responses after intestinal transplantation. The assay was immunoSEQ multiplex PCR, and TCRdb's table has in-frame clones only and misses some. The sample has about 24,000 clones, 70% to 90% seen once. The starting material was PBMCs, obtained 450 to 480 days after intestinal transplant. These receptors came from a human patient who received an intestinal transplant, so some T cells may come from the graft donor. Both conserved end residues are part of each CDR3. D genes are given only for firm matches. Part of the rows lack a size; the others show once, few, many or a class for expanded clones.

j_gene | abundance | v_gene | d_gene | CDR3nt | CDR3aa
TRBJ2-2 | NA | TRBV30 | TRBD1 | TGTGCCTGGGCCGGGACAGGGACAGGGGAGCCGTTTTTT | CAWAGTGTGEPFF
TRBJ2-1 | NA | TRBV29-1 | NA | TGCAGCCCTACATTGGCGGGTAGTAACAATGAGCAGTTCTTC | CSPTLAGSNNEQFF
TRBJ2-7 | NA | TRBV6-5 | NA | TGTGCCAGCAGTTATGACCCGGGGGAAAGCTACGAGCAGTACTTC | CASSYDPGESYEQYF
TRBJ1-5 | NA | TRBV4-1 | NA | TGCGCCAGCAGCCAAGAGGGGCCTAGCAATCAGCCCCAGCATTTT | CASSQEGPSNQPQHF
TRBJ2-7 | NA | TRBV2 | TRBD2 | TGTGCCAGCAGTGAGGGACTAGCGGGCGGTACCTACGAGCAGTACTTC | CASSEGLAGGTYEQYF
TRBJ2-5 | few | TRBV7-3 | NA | TGTGCCAGCAGCTTAATCAGGGAGGGGGCCCAGTACTTC | CASSLIREGAQYF
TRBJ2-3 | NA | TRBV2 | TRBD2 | TGTGCCAGCAGGGTCGGACTAGCGGGAGCTGATACGCAGTATTTT | CASRVGLAGADTQYF
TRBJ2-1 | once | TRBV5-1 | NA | TGCGCCAGCAGCTCCTCCGGGACAGACCGCGGGGTGCAGTTCTTC | CASSSSGTDRGVQFF
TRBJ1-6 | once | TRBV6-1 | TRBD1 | TGTGCCAGCAGTGGCCTAAGGGACAGGTTGAGCTCCTATAATTCACCCCTCCACTTT | CASSGLRDRLSSYNSPLHF
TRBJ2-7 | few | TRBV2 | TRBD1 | TGTGCCAGCATTCGGGACAGGGGCCTGGGGGAGCAGTACTTC | CASIRDRGLGEQYF
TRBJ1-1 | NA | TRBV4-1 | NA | TGCGCCAGCAGCGGGCATACGAACACTGAAGCTTTCTTT | CASSGHTNTEAFF
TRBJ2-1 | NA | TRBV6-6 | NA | TGTGCCAGCAGTTACTCTCAGGGGTCGCAGTTCTTC | CASSYSQGSQFF
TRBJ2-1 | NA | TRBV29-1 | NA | TGCAGCGCCCGGGGGTCAGGGCGTAATGAGCAGTTCTTC | CSARGSGRNEQFF
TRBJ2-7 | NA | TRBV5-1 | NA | TGCGCCAGCAGCTTGGGACCGGGACGGGGATCCTACGAGCAGTACTTC | CASSLGPGRGSYEQYF
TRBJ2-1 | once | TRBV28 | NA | TGTGCCAGCAACCCTTACCTTGGGCCCAAGGGGGAGCAGTTCTTC | CASNPYLGPKGEQFF
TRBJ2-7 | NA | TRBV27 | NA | TGTGCCAGCAAAGCCGAGACGTCCTCCTACGAGCAGTACTTC | CASKAETSSYEQYF
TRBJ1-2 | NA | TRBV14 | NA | TGTGCCAGCAGCCGACGACAGGAAGGCTACACCTTC | CASSRRQEGYTF
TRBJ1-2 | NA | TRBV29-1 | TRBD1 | TGCAGCGTTCGGGGACAGGTGGGGTCTAACTATGGCTACACCTTC | CSVRGQVGSNYGYTF
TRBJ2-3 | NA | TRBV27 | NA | TGTGCCAGCAGCAGAGGGAACTGGGGCACAGATACGCAGTATTTT | CASSRGNWGTDTQYF
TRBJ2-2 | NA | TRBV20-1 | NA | TGCAGTGCTAGAAACACCGGGGAGCTGTTTTTT | CSARNTGELFF
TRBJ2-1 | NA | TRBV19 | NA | TGTGCCAGTACTCTTCAGGGAGCCTACAATGAGCAGTTCTTC | CASTLQGAYNEQFF
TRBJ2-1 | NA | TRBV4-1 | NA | TGCGCCAGCAGCCAAGTAATGAATGAGCAGTTCTTC | CASSQVMNEQFF
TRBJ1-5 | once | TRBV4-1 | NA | TGCGCCAGCAGCCAAGAAGGGCCAGGGGCTTATAGCAATCAGCCCCAGCATTTT | CASSQEGPGAYSNQPQHF
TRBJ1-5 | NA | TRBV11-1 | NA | TGTGCCAGCAGCTTAGATCAAAACCGCCCCCAGCATTTT | CASSLDQNRPQHF
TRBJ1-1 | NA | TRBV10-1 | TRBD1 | TGCGCCAGCAGCTCGACAGGGCCCTTCACGGGGAACACTGAAGCTTTCTTT | CASSSTGPFTGNTEAFF
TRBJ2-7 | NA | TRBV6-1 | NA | TGTGCCAGCAGCAAGGGGCGGTACGAGCAGTACTTC | CASSKGRYEQYF
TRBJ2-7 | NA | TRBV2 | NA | TGTGCCAGCAGGGTCGGCAGTGCCCTCTACGAGCAGTACTTC | CASRVGSALYEQYF
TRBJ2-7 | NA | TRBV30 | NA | TGTGCCTGGAGTGGGACAGTTTACGAGCAGTACTTC | CAWSGTVYEQYF
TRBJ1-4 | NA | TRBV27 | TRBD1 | TGTGCCAGCAGTTTATCGGTCCAGGGGGACGAAAAACTGTTTTTT | CASSLSVQGDEKLFF
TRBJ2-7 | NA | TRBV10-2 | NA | TGCGCCAGCACCGAAGGTTTGCGCGAGCAGTACTTC | CASTEGLREQYF
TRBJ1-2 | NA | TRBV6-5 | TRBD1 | TGTGCCAGCCGCCGGACAGGAGGGTATGGCTACACCTTC | CASRRTGGYGYTF
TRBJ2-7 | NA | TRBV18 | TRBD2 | TGTGCCAGCTCACCCCCCGGGGGGGCGATCGAGCAGTACTTC | CASSPPGGAIEQYF
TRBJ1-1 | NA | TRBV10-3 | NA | TGTGCCATCAGTGAGTGGACAAACACTGAAGCTTTCTTT | CAISEWTNTEAFF
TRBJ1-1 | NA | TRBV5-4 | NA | TGTGCCAGCAACTCGTTGGCGGGGGAGGGCACTGAAGCTTTCTTT | CASNSLAGEGTEAFF
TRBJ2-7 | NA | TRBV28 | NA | TGTGCCAGCAGTGCCGACTCCTACGAGCAGTACTTC | CASSADSYEQYF
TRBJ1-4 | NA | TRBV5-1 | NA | TGCGCCAGCAGCGCCGGGGCAGGGAGGAATGAAAAACTGTTTTTT | CASSAGAGRNEKLFF
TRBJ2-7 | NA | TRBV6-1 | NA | TGTGCCAGCAGTGTGTGGGACACTAACTCCTACGAGCAGTACTTC | CASSVWDTNSYEQYF
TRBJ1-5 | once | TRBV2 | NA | TGTGCCAGCAGTGTTGAAGGCCTCAATCAGCCCCAGCATTTT | CASSVEGLNQPQHF
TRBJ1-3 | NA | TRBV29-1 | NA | TGCAGCGTTGTGGCAAACGGAAACACCATATATTTT | CSVVANGNTIYF
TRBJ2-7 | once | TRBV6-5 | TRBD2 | TGTGCCAGCAGTTACTCGGGGACTAGGGGCTCCTACGAGCAGTACTTC | CASSYSGTRGSYEQYF
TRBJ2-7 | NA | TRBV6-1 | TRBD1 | TGTGCCAGCAGTCCGGGACAGGTCTACGAGCAGTACTTC | CASSPGQVYEQYF
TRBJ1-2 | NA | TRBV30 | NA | TGTGCCTGGAGTCCGAGGAGGAGTCGTGGCTATGGCTACACCTTC | CAWSPRRSRGYGYTF
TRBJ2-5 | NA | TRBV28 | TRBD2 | TGTGCCAGCAGCCCCAGGGGCCGGAGCGGGAGTAGGGGGACCCAGTACTTC | CASSPRGRSGSRGTQYF
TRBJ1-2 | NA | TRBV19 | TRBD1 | TGTGCCAGTAAGGATGGGGACAGGACCTATGGCTACACCTTC | CASKDGDRTYGYTF
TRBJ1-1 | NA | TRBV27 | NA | TGTGCCAGCAGTTTATCAGGTTCCCTGGGCACTGAAGCTTTCTTT | CASSLSGSLGTEAFF
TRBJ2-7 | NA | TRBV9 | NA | TGTGCCAGCAGCGGCGGACCCCTCGACGAGCAGTACTTC | CASSGGPLDEQYF
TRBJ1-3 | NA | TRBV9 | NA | TGTGCCAGCAGCGCCTCGGGGGGTTACGGAAACACCATATATTTT | CASSASGGYGNTIYF
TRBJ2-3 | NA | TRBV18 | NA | TGTGCCAGCTCACCTCCTACGTACACAGATACGCAGTATTTT | CASSPPTYTDTQYF
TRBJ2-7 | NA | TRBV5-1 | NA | TGCGCCAGCAGCTTGGAGGGGGACTCAGAGTACTTC | CASSLEGDSEYF
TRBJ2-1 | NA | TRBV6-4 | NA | TGTGCCACCCAGCAGGTAGCAGACAGCTACAATGAGCAGTTCTTC | CATQQVADSYNEQFF
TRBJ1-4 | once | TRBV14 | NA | TGTGCCAGCAGCCGAGGACAGAATGAAAAACTGTTTTTT | CASSRGQNEKLFF
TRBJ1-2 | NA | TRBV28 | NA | TGTGCCAGCAGTTTGTTTTCCAACCATTTCTATGGCTACACCTTC | CASSLFSNHFYGYTF
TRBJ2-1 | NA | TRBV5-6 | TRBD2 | TGTGCCAGCCGTAGGAGCGGGAGTTCCTACAATGAGCAGTTCTTC | CASRRSGSSYNEQFF
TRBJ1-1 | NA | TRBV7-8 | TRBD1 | TGTGCCAGCAGCCCCAGCCCGGGACAGAAGAACACTGAAGCTTTCTTT | CASSPSPGQKNTEAFF
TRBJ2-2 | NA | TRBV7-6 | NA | TGTGCCAGCAGCTTAGTACCAGGGAGGTATGGCACCGGGGAGCTGTTTTTT | CASSLVPGRYGTGELFF
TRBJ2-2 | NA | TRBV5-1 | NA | TGCGCCAGCAGCTTGAGATTCGGCGGTAACACCGGGGAGCTGTTTTTT | CASSLRFGGNTGELFF
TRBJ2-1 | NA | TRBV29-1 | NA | TGCAGCGTGGGTGGCCCCTACAATGAGCAGTTCTTC | CSVGGPYNEQFF
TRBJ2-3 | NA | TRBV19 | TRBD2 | TGTGCCAGTAGGTTTGGAGCGGGAAGGGGTACAGATACGCAGTATTTT | CASRFGAGRGTDTQYF